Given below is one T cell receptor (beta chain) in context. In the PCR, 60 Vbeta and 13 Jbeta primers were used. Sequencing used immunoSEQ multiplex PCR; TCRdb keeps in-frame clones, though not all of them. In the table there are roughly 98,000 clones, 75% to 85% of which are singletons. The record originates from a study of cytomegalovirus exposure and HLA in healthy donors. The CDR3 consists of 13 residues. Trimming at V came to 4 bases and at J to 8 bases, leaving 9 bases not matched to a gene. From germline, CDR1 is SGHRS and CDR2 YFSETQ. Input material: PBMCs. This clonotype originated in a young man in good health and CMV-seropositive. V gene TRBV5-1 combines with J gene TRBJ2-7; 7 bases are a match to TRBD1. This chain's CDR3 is CASSPDGTAQQYF. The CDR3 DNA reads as TGCGCCAGCAGCCCCGATGGGACAGCCCAGCAGTACTTC. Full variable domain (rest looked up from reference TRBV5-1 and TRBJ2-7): KAGVTQTPRYLIKTRGQQVTLSCSPISGHRSVSWYQQTPGQGLQFLFEYFSETQRNKGNFPGRFSGRQFSNSRSEMNVSTLELGDSALYLCASSPDGTAQQYFGPGTRLTVT.